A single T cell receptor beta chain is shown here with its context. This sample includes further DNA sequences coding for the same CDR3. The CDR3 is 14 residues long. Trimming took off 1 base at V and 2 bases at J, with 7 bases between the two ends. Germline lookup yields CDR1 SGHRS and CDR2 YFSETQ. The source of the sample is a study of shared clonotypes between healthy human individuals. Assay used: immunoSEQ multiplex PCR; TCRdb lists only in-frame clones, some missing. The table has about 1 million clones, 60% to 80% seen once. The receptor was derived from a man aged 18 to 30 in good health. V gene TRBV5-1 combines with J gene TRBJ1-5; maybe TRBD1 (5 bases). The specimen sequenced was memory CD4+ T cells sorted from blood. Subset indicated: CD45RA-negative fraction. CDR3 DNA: TGCGCCAGCAGCTTGCAGGGTGGCAATCAGCCCCAGCATTTT. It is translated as CASSLQGGNQPQHF.